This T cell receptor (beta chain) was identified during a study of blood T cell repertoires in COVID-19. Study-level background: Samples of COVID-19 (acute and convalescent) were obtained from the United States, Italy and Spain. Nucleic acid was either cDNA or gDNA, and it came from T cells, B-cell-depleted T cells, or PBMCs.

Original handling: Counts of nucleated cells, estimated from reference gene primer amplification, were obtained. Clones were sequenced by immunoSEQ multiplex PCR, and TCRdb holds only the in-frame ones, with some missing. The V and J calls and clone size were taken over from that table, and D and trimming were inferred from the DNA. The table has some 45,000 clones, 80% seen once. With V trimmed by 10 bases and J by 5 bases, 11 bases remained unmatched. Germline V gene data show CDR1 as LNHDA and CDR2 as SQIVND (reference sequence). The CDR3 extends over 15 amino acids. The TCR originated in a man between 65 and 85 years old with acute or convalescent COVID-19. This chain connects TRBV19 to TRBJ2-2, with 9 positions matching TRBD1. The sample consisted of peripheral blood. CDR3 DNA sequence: TGTGCCACAGCCCCCACGGGACAGGGAACCGGGGAGCTGTTTTTT. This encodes CATAPTGQGTGELFF.